This TCR beta chain appears in the sequencing data of a study of shared clonotypes between healthy human individuals. Overall study: Plates per donor: three CD4 naive, three CD4 memory, two CD8 naive, one CD8 memory.

It was at deep level that the assay was run. Assay: immunoSEQ multiplex PCR; the TCRdb copy retains only in-frame clones and omits some. The data show around 700,000 clones, 55% to 75% seen once. Germline lookup yields CDR1 SEHNR and CDR2 FQNEAQ (reference sequence). Trimming removed 1 base from V and 7 bases from J; junction bases left unmatched: 15. The CDR3 loop spans 18 amino acids. The receptor was isolated from a woman aged 25 to 39 in good health. The sequenced material came from memory CD4+ T cells sorted from blood. Subset denoted: CD45RA-negative fraction. The chain has TRBV7-9 and TRBJ1-4, with 7 bases matching TRBD1. As DNA, the CDR3 is TGTGCCAGCAGCTTAGAGCTCGGGCCAGGGGGGAGAGGTGAAAAACTGTTTTTT. It specifies CASSLELGPGGRGEKLFF.